The following is a TCR beta chain sequence with its context. The CDR3 runs 13 residues. CDR1 is MGHRA and CDR2 is YSYEKL in the germline V gene. Germline trimming cut 3 bases from V and 12 bases from J; bases unmatched to any gene: 8. The sample is drawn from a study of cytomegalovirus exposure and HLA in healthy donors. Primers for the PCR totalled 60 Vbeta and 13 Jbeta. Produced via immunoSEQ multiplex PCR; TCRdb's table is partial and in-frame only. The data show 65,000 to 95,000 clones, around 77% seen once. V is TRBV4-1 and J is TRBJ1-1; 9 bases are a match to TRBD1. The sequenced sample was PBMCs. This receptor was taken from a man between 45 and 60 years old in good health and CMV-seronegative. The CDR3 protein is CASSQATGGGSFF. The CDR3 coding sequence is TGCGCCAGCAGCCAGGCCACAGGGGGCGGTTCTTTCTTT.